A selection of T cell receptor beta chains follows, all from one sample in a study of blood T cell repertoires in COVID-19. The method was immunoSEQ multiplex PCR; TCRdb's version includes in-frame clones alone and lacks a portion of them. The data show tens of thousands of clones, around 90% seen once. Sequenced material: peripheral blood. The receptors were sampled from a human donor in a cohort sampled during active COVID-19. The conserved cysteine and the conserved F or W are not part of the CDR3 here. Clone size appears in some rows only: once, few, many, or a class for an expanded clone.

>TRBV28|TRBJ2-1|.
ASSFDSGSNEQF
>TRBV10-1|TRBJ2-5|.
ASSNTGPRETQY
>TRBV5-1|TRBJ2-5|.
ASSAGLAGGETQY
>TRBV6-6|TRBJ1-2|.
ASRQGQYGDYGYT
>TRBV6-5|TRBJ1-4|.
ASSPYTTNEKLF
>TRBV13|TRBJ1-1|once
ASSTGTGYTEAF
>TRBV9|TRBJ2-7|.
ASSVGGAGGPEQY
>TRBV5-6|TRBJ1-6|.
ASSQGRSTLH
>TRBV6-2/TRBV6-3|TRBJ2-3|few
ASSYSGNTQY
>TRBV6-5|TRBJ2-1|few
ASSYPGTGINEQF
>TRBV29-1|TRBJ2-2|once
SVDVAGQNTGELF
>TRBV4-3|TRBJ2-3|once
ASSQDPSGGFSTDTQY
>TRBV9|TRBJ1-4|.
ASSVGAATNEKLF
>TRBV6-2/TRBV6-3|TRBJ1-2|.
ASSTTGGSVYGYT